These 29 T cell receptor beta chains share one sample of origin, sequenced in a study of a mutant IDH1 vaccine in newly diagnosed glioma. Their specific antigens are unknown. The data were produced by immunoSEQ multiplex PCR, yet TCRdb's version contains in-frame clones alone and is incomplete. The sample includes over 50,000 clones, 85% to 90% seen only once; the top ten take roughly 5%. The time point denotes: week 5, during vaccination. Topical imiquimod accompanied each vaccine dose, which consisted of 300 ug of mutant IDH1 20-mer peptide. The sample here was PBMCs, taken from a glioma patient whose treatment included an IDH1 peptide vaccine. The receptor source for this set is a woman aged 40 to 55 with glioma.

This chain uses TRBV20-1 with TRBJ2-1, with TRBD2 identical over 7 bases. This CDR3 is built from 11 residues. Trimming cost V 3 bases and J 7 bases; bases outside gene matches: 0. The germline gives CDR1 DFQATT, CDR2 SNEGSKA (reference sequence). CDR3 region: CSASGRNEQFF. The CDR3 coding sequence is TGCAGTGCTAGCGGGAGGAATGAGCAGTTCTTC.

This chain uses TRBV5-1 with TRBJ1-1; D gene ambiguous. Trimming took off 6 bases at V and 8 bases at J, with 20 bases between the two ends. CDR1 is SGHRS and CDR2 is YFSETQ in the germline V gene. This CDR3 region has 14 residues. CDR3 in DNA: TGCGCCAGCACCTGGGGAGGGAACTTTAGGGAAGCTTTCTTT. This gives the protein CASTWGGNFREAFF.

CDR3 bases: TGTGCCAGTAGTCCCGTGGCACGATTAGCCAAAAACATTCAGTACTTC. Translating gives CASSPVARLAKNIQYF. This chain connects TRBV19 to TRBJ2-4; no clear D gene. The V gene lost 5 bases and the J gene lost 0 bases, with 14 bases spanning the gap. Germline V gives CDR1 LNHDA, CDR2 SQIVND (reference sequence). The CDR3 is 16 amino acids.

The chain has TRBV2 and TRBJ1-2, with D unresolved. Germline CDR1 is SNHLY and CDR2 is FYNNEI. Trimming left V 5 bases short and J 4 bases short, with 8 bases between. The CDR3 consists of 12 residues. In nucleotides, the CDR3 is TGTGCCAGCAGTCTTGTCCCCTATGGCTACACCTTC. Translation gives CASSLVPYGYTF.

V is TRBV18 and J is TRBJ1-2, with D tentatively TRBD1 (5 bases). The CDR3 extends over 14 amino acids. Between the trimmed V and J ends, which lost 6 bases and 2 bases, there was a span of 13 bases. The germline gives CDR1 KGHSH, CDR2 LQKENI. CDR3: CASSGQGDNYGYTF. Here the CDR3 DNA reads TGTGCCAGCTCGGGCCAGGGTGACAACTATGGCTACACCTTC.

The chain recombines TRBV5-5 with TRBJ2-3, with D uncertain. Germline CDR1 SGHKS, CDR2 YYEKEE (reference sequence). CDR3 length equals 16 residues. Between the trimmed V and J ends, which lost 2 bases and 2 bases, there was a span of 15 bases. CDR3 sequence: CASSFRPLGNTDTQYF. In DNA, the CDR3 is TGTGCCAGCAGCTTCCGCCCGCTAGGGAACACAGATACGCAGTATTTT.

The chain combines TRBV2 with TRBJ2-3; possibly TRBD2 for D (5 bases). Germline V gives CDR1 SNHLY, CDR2 FYNNEI. Trimming took 8 bases from V and 3 from J, leaving 21 bases between them. CDR3 length equals 16 residues. The DNA for the CDR3 is TGTGCCAGCTTAGCCGGAGCAGGAGGTGGTACAGATACGCAGTATTTT. This translates into CASLAGAGGGTDTQYF.

The V gene is TRBV7-6, the J gene TRBJ1-2, with a weak D call TRBD1 (5 bases). Between the trimmed V and J ends, which lost 2 bases and 0 bases, there was a span of 16 bases. This CDR3 comprises 17 residues. Germline CDR1 reads SGHVS; CDR2 reads FNYEAQ. CDR3 bases: TGTGCCAGCAGCTTAATCCCCGTGACAGCTACTAACTATGGCTACACCTTC. Translated: CASSLIPVTATNYGYTF.

The chain uses TRBV2 and TRBJ2-1; TRBD2 might be the D (5 bases). The V gene lost 4 bases and the J gene lost 12 bases, with 13 bases spanning the gap. In germline, CDR1 is SNHLY, CDR2 FYNNEI. The CDR3 contains 12 residues. CDR3 sequence reads: CASSGSPDSQFF. The DNA for the CDR3 is TGTGCCAGCAGTGGAAGTCCGGACTCGCAGTTCTTC.

The rearrangement joins TRBV5-4 to TRBJ2-3; 8 nucleotides match TRBD2. There are 16 residues in the CDR3. CDR1 and CDR2 from the germline V gene are SGHNT and YYREEE (reference sequence). With V trimmed by 2 bases and J by 1 base, 6 bases remained unmatched. The CDR3 protein is CASSLDSGAGTDTQYF. Here the CDR3 DNA reads TGTGCCAGCAGCTTAGATAGCGGGGCGGGCACAGATACGCAGTATTTT.

This clone was picked up one time. The chain employs TRBV4-1 and TRBJ1-4; the D is unclear. V dropped 2 bases and J dropped 3 bases, with 13 bases sitting between them. Germline V gene lookup returns CDR1 MGHRA and CDR2 YSYEKL. The length of the CDR3 is 16 residues. CDR3 DNA sequence: TGCGCCAGCAGCCAACTCCCGGACTTTTCTAATGAAAAACTGTTTTTT. This encodes CASSQLPDFSNEKLFF.

This chain links TRBV11-2 with TRBJ1-1; D call uncertain. CDR1 and CDR2 from the germline V gene are SGHAT and FQNNGV. Deletions cut 5 bases from V and 1 base from J, with 14 bases between. The CDR3 runs to 15 residues. CDR3 coding DNA: TGTGCCAGCAGCCAGAGGGCCTCCGAGAACACTGAAGCTTTCTTT. Protein product: CASSQRASENTEAFF.

This rearrangement joins TRBV7-8 to TRBJ2-1; TRBD2 matches at 10 bases. This CDR3 has 17 amino acids. CDR1 SGHVS and CDR2 FQNEAQ come from the germline V gene. V lost 6 bases to trimming and J lost 7 bases; unmatched junction nucleotides: 15. The CDR3 spells CASSPGLGAGGGNEQFF. The CDR3 nucleotides are TGTGCCAGCAGTCCCGGACTAGGAGCGGGGGGGGGAAATGAGCAGTTCTTC.

The chain is built from TRBV28 and TRBJ1-2; 8 bases match TRBD1. The CDR3 covers 14 residues. V lost 6 bases to trimming and J lost 8 bases; unmatched junction nucleotides: 11. CDR1 is MDHEN and CDR2 is SYDVKM in the germline V gene. The CDR3 protein is CASREVQGAKGYTF. DNA for the CDR3: TGTGCCAGCAGGGAGGTCCAGGGGGCGAAGGGCTACACCTTC.

This clone was seen just once. The J gene is TRBJ2-1, the V gene TRBV18, with TRBD2 matching 7 bases. The CDR3 covers 12 residues. V shed 3 bases, J shed 9 bases, and the junction held 2 bases outside the gene matches. The V gene's germline CDR1 is KGHSH and CDR2 LQKENI. As DNA, the CDR3 is TGTGCCAGCTCACCTTCGGGGGGTGAGCAGTTCTTC. Protein: CASSPSGGEQFF. Looking up the rest from reference TRBV18 and TRBJ2-1 gives the full variable domain: NAGVMQNPRHLVRRRGQEARLRCSPMKGHSHVYWYRQLPEEGLKFMVYLQKENIIDESGMPKERFSAEFPKEGPSILRIQQVVRGDSAAYFCASSPSGGEQFFGPGTRLTVL.

The chain has TRBV6-6 and TRBJ1-1; TRBD1 aligns across 9 bases. The junction had 8 bases not matched to a gene; V was cut back by 6 bases and J by 6 bases. The CDR3 covers 14 residues. CDR1 and CDR2 (germline): MNHNY, SVGAGI (reference sequence). The CDR3 DNA follows: TGTGCCAGCAGAGACCCGGGACAGGGCCCTGAAGCTTTCTTT. Its protein product is CASRDPGQGPEAFF.

This sequence joins TRBV15 and TRBJ1-5; D unresolved. Trimming removed 1 base from V and 6 bases from J, with 4 bases in between. The V gene's germline CDR1 is LNHNV and CDR2 YYDKDF (reference sequence). The CDR3 is 12 residues long. The CDR3 DNA follows: TGTGCCACCAGCAGAGCAGGTCAGCCCCAGCATTTT. Protein product: CATSRAGQPQHF.

V gene TRBV7-2 combines with J gene TRBJ2-7; D remains ambiguous. The CDR3 contains 12 residues. The V end was cut by 5 bases, the J end by 10 bases, with 15 bases between. Germline loops: CDR1 SGHTA, CDR2 FQGNSA. This CDR3 reads CASSPLGFPQYF. CDR3 bases: TGTGCCAGCAGCCCTCTTGGCTTCCCCCAGTACTTC.

The gene calls are TRBV5-4 and TRBJ2-5; D tentatively fits TRBD1 or TRBD2 (5 bases each). The V and J ends lost 4 bases and 0 bases respectively, with 13 bases between them. This CDR3 comprises 15 residues. CDR1 and CDR2 from the germline V gene are SGHNT and YYREEE (reference sequence). The CDR3 region has the DNA TGTGCCAGCAGCCCGGGTGGGGGATACCAAGAGACCCAGTACTTC. Protein product: CASSPGGGYQETQYF.

The chain joins TRBV5-1 to TRBJ2-7; 7 nucleotides agree with TRBD2. With V trimmed by 3 bases and J by 4 bases, 10 bases remained unmatched. The germline V gene encodes CDR1 SGHRS and CDR2 YFSETQ. This CDR3 spans 15 amino acids. CDR3 DNA: TGCGCCAGCAGCTCCTCTGCGGGAGCCCAATACGAGCAGTACTTC. Protein: CASSSSAGAQYEQYF.

The chain recombines TRBV29-1 with TRBJ2-1, with D possibly TRBD1 on 6 matching bases. The CDR3 is 12 amino acids. Per germline, CDR1 SQVTM and CDR2 ANQGSEA. Trimming removed 3 bases at V and 7 bases at J, with 10 bases between. CDR3 DNA sequence: TGCAGCGTTGACAGGGGAGAAAATGAGCAGTTCTTC. This codes for CSVDRGENEQFF.

The CDR3 loop reads CASSEPRRGVNQPQHF. CDR3 DNA: TGTGCCAGCAGTGAACCCCGACGGGGGGTAAATCAGCCCCAGCATTTT. V gene TRBV6-1 combines with J gene TRBJ1-5; tentatively, D is TRBD1 (5 bases). Between the trimmed V and J ends, which lost 2 bases and 4 bases, there was a span of 15 bases. In germline, CDR1 is MNHNS, CDR2 SASEGT. The CDR3 spans 16 residues.

This clone was detected once. V usage is TRBV5-5 and J usage is TRBJ2-7, with TRBD1 matching over 8 bases. Germline loops: CDR1 SGHKS, CDR2 YYEKEE (reference sequence). V was pared by 3 bases and J by 5 bases, with 10 bases of the junction left unmatched. There are 15 residues in the CDR3. CDR3 amino acids: CASSSRTGRLDEQYF. CDR3 DNA sequence: TGTGCCAGCAGCTCGCGGACAGGGCGGCTAGACGAGCAGTACTTC.

The V and J genes are TRBV6-1 and TRBJ2-7; tentative D call: TRBD1 (7 bases). The germline V gene encodes CDR1 MNHNS and CDR2 SASEGT. With 6 bases removed from V and 3 bases from J, the gap between germline ends came to 15 bases. The CDR3 is 14 residues long. DNA for the CDR3: TGTGCCAGCAGCGCGGGACAGAGTAACTACGAGCAGTACTTC. Encoded protein: CASSAGQSNYEQYF.

The chain employs TRBV30 and TRBJ1-5; D unresolved. The germline CDR1 and CDR2 sequences are GTSNPN and SVGIG (reference sequence). The CDR3 is 14 residues long. The V and J ends lost 3 bases and 0 bases respectively, with 9 bases between them. The chain's CDR3 is CAWRRWGSNQPQHF. The CDR3 DNA is TGTGCCTGGAGGAGATGGGGTAGCAATCAGCCCCAGCATTTT.

The chain combines TRBV29-1 with TRBJ1-2; D ambiguous. The germline V gene has CDR1 SQVTM and CDR2 ANQGSEA. The V gene lost 5 bases and the J gene lost 5 bases, with 12 bases spanning the gap. The CDR3 spans 12 residues. The CDR3 is CSVQGLSYGYTF. Written as DNA, the CDR3 is TGCAGCGTTCAAGGTCTTTCGTATGGCTACACCTTC.

This clone showed up just once. V is TRBV6-5 and J is TRBJ1-4; no clear D. CDR3 length: 15 residues. Trimming cost V 0 bases and J 8 bases, with 13 bases left between them. Germline-derived CDR1 and CDR2 are MNHEY and SVGAGI. The CDR3 bases are TGTGCCAGCAGTTACTCAGCGGGAAGGAACGAAAAACTGTTTTTT. Translated: CASSYSAGRNEKLFF.

J is TRBJ1-1 and V is TRBV10-2, with D tentatively TRBD1 (5 bases). V lost 2 bases and J lost 4, with 14 bases in between. There are 15 residues in the CDR3. The V gene's germline CDR1 is WSHSY and CDR2 SAAADI. For the CDR3, the DNA is TGCGCCAGCAGTGAGAAAAAAGGAAGGGGCACTGAAGCTTTCTTT. Amino acids: CASSEKKGRGTEAFF.

V gene TRBV2 combines with J gene TRBJ1-2; D uncertain. Germline CDR1 is SNHLY and CDR2 is FYNNEI. This CDR3 region has 12 residues. V was shortened by 1 base and J by 8 bases, with 8 bases between the two germline ends. The CDR3 nucleotides read TGTGCCAGCAGTGAAGATGCCCCAGGCTACACCTTC. Its translation: CASSEDAPGYTF.